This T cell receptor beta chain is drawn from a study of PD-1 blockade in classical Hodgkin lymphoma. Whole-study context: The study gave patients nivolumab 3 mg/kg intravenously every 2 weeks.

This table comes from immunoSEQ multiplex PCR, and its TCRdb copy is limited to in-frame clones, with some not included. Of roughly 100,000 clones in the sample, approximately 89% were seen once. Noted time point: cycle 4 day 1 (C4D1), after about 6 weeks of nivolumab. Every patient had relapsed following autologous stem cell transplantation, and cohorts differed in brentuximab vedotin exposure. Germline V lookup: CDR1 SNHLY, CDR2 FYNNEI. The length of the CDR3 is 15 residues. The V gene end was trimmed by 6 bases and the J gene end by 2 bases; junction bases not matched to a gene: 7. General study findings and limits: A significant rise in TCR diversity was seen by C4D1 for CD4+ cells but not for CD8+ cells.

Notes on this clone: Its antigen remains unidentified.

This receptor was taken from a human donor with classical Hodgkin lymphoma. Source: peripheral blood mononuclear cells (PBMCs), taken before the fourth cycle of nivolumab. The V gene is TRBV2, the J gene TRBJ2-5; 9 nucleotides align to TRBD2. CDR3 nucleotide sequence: TGTGCCAGCAGAATCAGGACTAGCGAACAAGAGACCCAGTACTTC. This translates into CASRIRTSEQETQYF.